This entry is about one TCR beta chain. CDR1 is SGHNT and CDR2 is YYREEE in the germline V gene (reference sequence). The CDR3 runs 16 residues. Between the trimmed V and J ends, which lost 2 bases and 2 bases, there was a span of 16 bases. These data belong to a study of T cell clones after liver transplantation. Study overall: Pre-transplant mixed lymphocyte reactions yielded third-party-reactive TCRbeta sequences as comparators for graft-donor-reactive sequences. Three of the eight recipients were HCV-positive; the rest had non-autoimmune, non-viral transplant indications.

The data were produced by immunoSEQ multiplex PCR, yet TCRdb's version contains in-frame clones alone and is incomplete. The sample contains about 75,000 clones, roughly 84% of which appear only once. This clonotype was obtained from a human patient who received a liver transplant. Part of the T cells may come from the graft donor. The V call is TRBV5-4, the J call TRBJ1-1, with D perhaps matching TRBD1 (5 bases). Sequenced material: CD4+ T cells from blood, taken around 50 months after liver transplant. CDR3 nucleotide sequence: TGTGCCAGCAGCTTCGGCGGGGGTGGGGTTAACACTGAAGCTTTCTTT. Encoded protein: CASSFGGGGVNTEAFF. The full variable domain, rest sourced from reference TRBV5-4 and TRBJ1-1, is ETGVTQSPTHLIKTRGQQVTLRCSSQSGHNTVSWYQQALGQGPQFIFQYYREEENGRGNFPPRFSGLQFPNYSSELNVNALELDDSALYLCASSFGGGGVNTEAFFGQGTRLTVV.